Below, one T cell receptor beta chain is given with its context. Each sample provided at least 5.5 micrograms of extracted total RNA. This sample stems from a study of blood T cells in healthy people across ages. Using a J-beta primer mix together with a sample-barcoded 5' primer, a second PCR was run for about 6 to 11 cycles. TCRdb reprocessed the 5' RACE reads with MiXCR, giving one entry per CDR3 protein. The sample lists 600,000 to 1,000,000 distinct CDR3 sequences; 20% to 25% were seen once. Germline V CDR1 and CDR2: LGHDT, YNNKEL (reference sequence). The CDR3 has 13 amino acids. The data were also submitted as part of a second study, on T cells of mothers and their children. That work contributes: Amplification in the second PCR used the M1S primer, which added sample barcodes and 2-4 random nucleotides.

The sequencing sample was made of blood. This chain joins TRBV3-1 and TRBJ2-1; D gene unclear. The end of the DNA fits TRBJ2-7 better, so the J call may be wrong. This TCR was recovered from a boy aged 10-17 years in good health. CDR3 protein: CASGPSHLREQYF. The CDR3 DNA reads as TGTGCCAGCGGTCCTTCGCATCTTAGAGAGCAGTACTTC.